Shown below are 7 T cell receptor beta chains from a single sample sequenced in a study of immune evolution from preneoplasia to lung adenocarcinoma (dated by TCRdb to the early 2020s). The library was prepared using the immunoSEQ multiplex PCR assay. Here the immuneACCESS table is served through TCRdb, limited to in-frame sequences with V and J called. Missing clones are a known gap in these copies; in checked studies unresolved V genes cover under half, and the rest lacks a known reason. The sample data list approximately 4,400 clones, and over 75% of these were observed just once. Jointly, the top ten make up 6.5% to 8.5% of the sample. Sequenced input: FFPE lung adenocarcinoma in situ tissue. The intended sense of this specimen's cell subset or site label: preinvasive adenocarcinoma in situ (AIS). These receptors were taken from a person aged 60 to 85 with lung adenocarcinoma.

This chain joins TRBV6-1 and TRBJ2-6; D is uncertain. The V end was cut by 2 bases, the J end by 0 bases, with 5 bases between. The length of the CDR3 is 15 residues. Germline CDR1 and CDR2: MNHNS and SASEGT. DNA for the CDR3: TGTGCCAGCAGTGAAACCTTCTCTGGGGCCAACGTCCTGACTTTC. Its translation is CASSETFSGANVLTF.

The chain employs TRBV5-1 and TRBJ2-1; 9 nucleotides agree with TRBD2. The CDR3 length is 15 residues. CDR1 is SGHRS, CDR2 YFSETQ, per germline. Trimming took 1 base from V and 4 from J; bases not matched to a gene: 3. The CDR3: CASSLSGGPYNEQFF. The CDR3 nucleotides are TGCGCCAGCAGCTTGAGCGGGGGGCCGTACAATGAGCAGTTCTTC.

V gene TRBV7-2 combines with J gene TRBJ1-1; TRBD1 is a possible D gene (5 bases). Trimming removed 4 bases from V and 1 base from J, with 13 bases in between. This CDR3 is built from 15 residues. CDR1 SGHTA and CDR2 FQGNSA come from the germline V gene. The CDR3 region is CASSSRLGANTEAFF. The CDR3 DNA reads TGTGCCAGCAGCTCACGGTTAGGGGCGAACACTGAAGCTTTCTTT.

The V call is TRBV5-6, the J call TRBJ2-5; D possibly corresponds to TRBD1 (5 bases). Trimming removed 2 bases from V and 4 bases from J, with 12 bases in between. Germline assignment: CDR1 SGHDT and CDR2 YYEEEE. The CDR3 spans 14 residues. The CDR3 region has the DNA TGTGCCAGCAGCTTTTCCCAGGGTATAGAGACCCAGTACTTC. Translation: CASSFSQGIETQYF.

The genes are TRBV19 and TRBJ2-2; TRBD1 matches at 12 bases. There are 16 residues in the CDR3. The V gene end was trimmed by 5 bases and the J gene end by 4 bases; junction bases not matched to a gene: 5. Germline CDR1 LNHDA, CDR2 SQIVND (reference sequence). The CDR3 DNA is TGTGCCAGTAGTGGGGGGGACAGGGGGCTCACCGGGGAGCTGTTTTTT. Amino acids: CASSGGDRGLTGELFF.

This clone was seen a handful of times. V usage is TRBV18 and J usage is TRBJ2-2; D gene uncertain. This CDR3 comprises 15 residues. Deletions cut 6 bases from V and 2 bases from J, with 13 bases between. The germline CDR1 and CDR2 sequences are KGHSH and LQKENI. CDR3 sequence: CASSRNPENTGELFF. CDR3 in DNA: TGTGCCAGCTCCCGTAATCCCGAAAACACCGGGGAGCTGTTTTTT.

The V gene is TRBV6-1, the J gene TRBJ1-2; D call uncertain. The V gene's germline CDR1 is MNHNS and CDR2 SASEGT. V shed 4 bases and J shed 4 bases, with 10 bases lying between them. The CDR3 covers 13 residues. CDR3 DNA: TGTGCCAGCAGTGTGCGAAAGACCTATGGCTACACCTTC. It is translated as CASSVRKTYGYTF.